Listed here are 17 T cell receptor beta chains from one sample, sequenced in a study of vaccination effects on CD4 cells after COVID-19. Generated by immunoSEQ multiplex PCR, the TCRdb table keeps only in-frame clones and is missing some. The data show some 63,000 clones, with 70% to 85% seen just once and roughly 25% held by the top ten. These receptors have no identified antigens. A 10-day culture period preceded the isolation of CD4+ T cells. Sequencing was performed on CD4+ T cells from PBMCs cultured without peptide, taken before COVID-19 vaccination. Every receptor here comes from a human donor who had a prior SARS-CoV-2 infection.

The J gene is TRBJ1-1, the V gene TRBV19; 8 nucleotides align to TRBD1. The CDR3 has 15 amino acids. Germline lookup yields CDR1 LNHDA and CDR2 SQIVND (reference sequence). J gave up 4 bases and V 3 bases, and 7 bases lay outside the gene matches. The CDR3 protein is CASSMGRGRGTEAFF. The CDR3 bases are TGTGCCAGTAGTATGGGCAGGGGGCGAGGCACTGAAGCTTTCTTT.

This chain uses TRBV5-1 with TRBJ1-5, with D maybe TRBD1 (6 bases). The CDR3 runs 15 residues. The V gene lost 0 bases and the J gene lost 7 bases, with 14 bases spanning the gap. Germline CDR1 is SGHRS and CDR2 is YFSETQ. This CDR3 is CASSLDTGSEQPQHF. In nucleotides, the CDR3 is TGCGCCAGCAGCTTGGATACAGGGTCGGAGCAGCCCCAGCATTTT.

V gene TRBV11-3 combines with J gene TRBJ2-3; 7 nucleotides align to TRBD2. This CDR3 contains 16 residues. Germline V gene lookup returns CDR1 SGHNT and CDR2 YENEEA. J lost 5 bases, V lost 0 bases, and 8 bases had no gene match. This chain's CDR3 is CASSLEAGRMKDTQYF. DNA of the CDR3: TGTGCCAGCAGCTTAGAGGCCGGGAGGATGAAAGATACGCAGTATTTT.

This clone was recorded a few times. The J gene is TRBJ1-6, the V gene TRBV4-2; D gene ambiguous. The CDR3 is 12 residues long. Germline-derived CDR1 and CDR2 are LGHNA and YNFKEQ. V was cut by 5 bases and J by 8 bases, with 7 bases left in between. The CDR3 DNA sequence: TGTGCCAGCAGCAAAGCGGATTCACCCCTCCACTTT. It encodes CASSKADSPLHF.

The chain carries TRBV7-3 and TRBJ1-1; D is uncertain. The germline gives CDR1 SGHTA, CDR2 FQGTGA. The length of the CDR3 is 15 residues. V was cut by 0 bases and J by 1 base, with 9 bases left in between. The CDR3 loop reads CASSLTRGGNTEAFF. DNA for the CDR3: TGTGCCAGCAGCTTAACGCGGGGTGGGAACACTGAAGCTTTCTTT.

The CDR3 spells CASSYAGTGVYGYTF. The CDR3 nucleotides read TGTGCCAGCAGTTACGCCGGGACAGGGGTTTATGGCTACACCTTC. The chain has TRBV6-5 and TRBJ1-2; 10 bases map to TRBD1. Germline V gene lookup returns CDR1 MNHEY and CDR2 SVGAGI. The V gene end was trimmed by 2 bases and the J gene end by 5 bases; junction bases not matched to a gene: 5. The CDR3 totals 15 residues.

The chain uses TRBV4-2 and TRBJ1-4, with 7 bases lining up with TRBD1. V lost 4 bases and J lost 7; bases outside the gene matches: 6. The CDR3 is 14 residues long. CDR1 LGHNA and CDR2 YNFKEQ come from the germline V gene. CDR3 coding DNA: TGTGCCAGCAGCCCGACAGGGATTGGTGAAAAACTGTTTTTT. Its translation: CASSPTGIGEKLFF.

The chain joins TRBV7-2 to TRBJ2-3, with a possible D match to TRBD1 (6 bases). This CDR3 spans 13 amino acids. Germline-derived CDR1 and CDR2 are SGHTA and FQGNSA. V was trimmed by 3 bases and J by 4 bases, leaving 8 bases between them. The CDR3 DNA is TGTGCCAGCAGCTTCGGACAGTCAGATACGCAGTATTTT. The encoded protein is CASSFGQSDTQYF. The whole variable domain, filled in from reference TRBV7-2 and TRBJ2-3, reads GAGVSQSPSNKVTEKGKDVELRCDPISGHTALYWYRQSLGQGLEFLIYFQGNSAPDKSGLPSDRFSAERTGGSVSTLTIQRTQQEDSAVYLCASSFGQSDTQYFGPGTRLTVL.

This clone showed up just a few times. The V and J genes are TRBV24-1 and TRBJ1-4; D unclear. The CDR3 extends over 16 amino acids. Trimming took off 2 bases at V and 8 bases at J, with 17 bases between the two ends. Germline-derived CDR1 and CDR2 are KGHDR and SFDVKD. CDR3 in amino acids: CATSDSRTGHGEKLFF. The DNA of the CDR3 is TGTGCCACCAGTGATTCCCGGACCGGTCACGGCGAAAAACTGTTTTTT.

This clone has just one count. The V and J genes are TRBV30 and TRBJ2-3; no clear D. The germline gives CDR1 GTSNPN, CDR2 SVGIG (reference sequence). The CDR3 contains 11 residues. V was cut by 5 bases and J by 14 bases, with 17 bases left in between. CDR3 bases: TGTGCCTGGCAGACAACGACTGAGATGTATTTT. As protein: CAWQTTTEMYF. The full variable domain, rest sourced from reference TRBV30 and TRBJ2-3, is SQTIHQWPATLVQPVGSPLSLECTVEGTSNPNLYWYRQAAGRGLQLLFYSVGIGQISSEVPQNLSASRPQDRQFILSSKKLLLSDSGFYLCAWQTTTEMYFGPGTRLTVL.

The chain combines TRBV5-1 with TRBJ2-7; 7 bases agree with TRBD2. The trim removed 1 base at V and 5 bases at J, leaving 0 bases unmatched. This CDR3 has 12 residues. Germline CDR1 and CDR2: SGHRS and YFSETQ. Here the CDR3 reads CASSLSGDEQYF. For the CDR3, the DNA is TGCGCCAGCAGCTTGAGCGGGGACGAGCAGTACTTC. The entire variable domain, with the rest obtained from reference TRBV5-1 and TRBJ2-7, is as follows: KAGVTQTPRYLIKTRGQQVTLSCSPISGHRSVSWYQQTPGQGLQFLFEYFSETQRNKGNFPGRFSGRQFSNSRSEMNVSTLELGDSALYLCASSLSGDEQYFGPGTRLTVT.

The chain joins TRBV5-4 to TRBJ2-5; D is possibly TRBD2 (6 bases). This CDR3 is 14 amino acids long. Trimming took off 5 bases at V and 5 bases at J, with 16 bases between the two ends. The germline V gene has CDR1 SGHNT and CDR2 YYREEE (reference sequence). The CDR3: CASSYPTGGETQYF. CDR3 sequence (DNA): TGTGCCAGCAGTTACCCGACTGGAGGGGAGACCCAGTACTTC.

The chain carries TRBV3-1 (or the pseudogene TRBV3-2) and TRBJ2-1; 11 bases agree with TRBD2. Germline V lookup: CDR1 LGHDT, CDR2 YNNKEL (reference sequence). This CDR3 has 17 residues. V was pared by 4 bases and J by 5 bases, with 10 bases of the junction left unmatched. Here the CDR3 reads CASSRIALAGVDNEQFF. The CDR3 nucleotides are TGTGCCAGCAGCCGAATCGCACTAGCGGGGGTTGACAATGAGCAGTTCTTC.

This clone appeared a few times. The chain joins TRBV2 to TRBJ1-4; D not certain. Trimming shortened V by 10 bases and J by 2 bases, and 14 bases separated the two germline ends. Germline-derived CDR1 and CDR2 are SNHLY and FYNNEI. CDR3 length: 14 residues. The CDR3: CAIRSPDTNEKLFF. The CDR3 DNA follows: TGTGCCATTCGCTCACCGGACACTAATGAAAAACTGTTTTTT.

The chain has TRBV18 and TRBJ2-7; 8 bases are shared with TRBD1. Germline trimming cut 6 bases from V and 2 bases from J; bases unmatched to any gene: 9. The CDR3 sequence is 15 residues long. Looked up from germline, CDR1 is KGHSH and CDR2 is LQKENI. The CDR3 DNA follows: TGTGCCAGCTCCCCCTTGGACAGGGCGACCTACGAGCAGTACTTC. It specifies CASSPLDRATYEQYF.

The chain uses TRBV27 and TRBJ2-7; 8 bases match TRBD2. The length of the CDR3 is 15 residues. J lost 2 bases, V lost 2 bases, and 5 bases had no gene match. Germline V gives CDR1 MNHEY, CDR2 SMNVEV (reference sequence). CDR3 protein: CASSLVAGPTYEQYF. CDR3 nucleotide sequence: TGTGCCAGCAGTTTAGTAGCGGGGCCCACCTACGAGCAGTACTTC.

This clone was found a few times. This chain joins TRBV9 and TRBJ2-5; possible D gene TRBD1, 6 bases. The CDR3 contains 15 residues. Per the germline V gene, CDR1 is SGDLS and CDR2 is YYNGEE. Trimming stripped 0 bases from V and 4 bases from J, with 13 bases between. The CDR3, as DNA: TGTGCCAGCAGCGTAGACCAGGGGTCAGGAGAGACCCAGTACTTC. Translation gives CASSVDQGSGETQYF.